This T cell receptor beta chain originates from a study of regulatory T cells in long-lasting Graves disease (dated by TCRdb to about 2021). Describing the broader study: Antithyroid drugs had been taken for less than 3 months by newly diagnosed Graves' disease patients. Peripheral blood TCR sequencing and RNA sequencing compared persistent Graves' disease patients with newly diagnosed Graves' disease patients. The study took place in China and was registered as a clinical trial. A total of 33 samples were covered by TCR sequencing, comprising approximately 13 persistent and around 20 newly diagnosed Graves' disease patients. General conclusions and limits of the study: Compared with newly diagnosed patients, patients with persistent Graves' disease had lower TCR Shannon entropy and fewer highly expanded clones, which suggests clonal expansion. Persistent disease showed preferential use of TRBV28, TRBJ1-2 and TRBJ2-5, whereas newly diagnosed disease favored TRBV20-1 and TRBJ2-1. Sequencing and analysis were limited to the TCR beta chain. As a limitation, the authors acknowledged that the small sample size may reduce accuracy. Because the primary lesion, thyroid tissue, could not be accessed, the study looked at peripheral blood alone. More public clonotypes were shared among persistent patients (approximately 3,000) than among newly diagnosed patients (just under 1,000).

Here V drops 5 bases and J drops 2 bases, and the junction holds 8 bases not matched to any gene. Per the germline V gene, MNHEY is the CDR1 and SVGEGT is the CDR2. The CDR3, cysteine through phenylalanine, is 17 amino acids long. Left in the record is the CDR3 DNA by itself, 51 bases read in frame from the first base. The time point tag for this specimen amounts to: newly diagnosed GD, antithyroid drugs for less than 3 months. For both TCR sequencing and RNA sequencing, RNA was extracted from PBMCs using TRIzol. Graves' disease was diagnosed according to American Thyroid Association guidelines. Patients were recruited from an endocrinology department in Xi'an, China. From each patient, approximately 9 milliliters of peripheral blood was collected into an EDTA anticoagulant tube. Ficoll Paque Plus density gradient separation was used to isolate PBMCs, and no additional T cell sorting was done. An Agilent 2100 Bioanalyzer and agarose gel were used to assess RNA quality, and a NanoDrop 2000 was used to measure RNA concentration.

The table lists this clonotype with a few counts. Its specific antigen is unknown. This may be a read error: a much more frequent sequence differs by one nucleotide. The library came from multiplex PCR. The data were produced on an Illumina HiSeq 4000. TCR beta libraries were built with iRepertoire HTBI primers and Arm-PCR amplification of CDR3 regions. Before sequencing, the PCR products went through gel purification. The authors processed their data as follows. Across samples, 60 to 75 TRBV and 13 to 15 TRBJ segments were identified and used for gene usage analysis of CDR3 amino acid clonotypes. COPE and FqMerger were used to merge the filtered high-quality paired reads into contigs. BLAST was used to align contigs to the IMGT TRBV, TRBD and TRBJ reference genes, and CDR3 was defined following IMGT. Any clonotype with a frequency above 0.1% was classified as a highly expanded clone. Shannon entropy served as the measure of repertoire diversity, while the Gini coefficient captured V-J evenness. Public clonotypes were defined as clonotypes shared by more than one individual. TCRdb reanalyzed the raw reads on its own, using fastp at Q25 for trimming and MiXCR for clone calling, and kept in-frame beta chains. For every CDR3 protein sequence, its rows merge into one entry that carries the most common genes and DNA. Clone size and V and J calls follow TCRdb, not the original study. The sample contains under 300,000 distinct CDR3 sequences, 15% to 20% of them found a single time. The top ten constitute approximately 24% of the sample.

This receptor was taken from a female donor with Graves disease. The sequences come from peripheral blood mononuclear cells (PBMCs), collected at new diagnosis, from a patient treated with antithyroid drugs. The chain uses TRBV6-2 or TRBV6-3 and TRBJ2-5, and 13 bases in between align with TRBD2. The DNA sequence is as follows: TGTGCCAGCAGTACCCTCGGACTAGCGGGAGCTCAAGAGACCCAGTACTTC. Translated, this gives CASSTLGLAGAQETQYF.